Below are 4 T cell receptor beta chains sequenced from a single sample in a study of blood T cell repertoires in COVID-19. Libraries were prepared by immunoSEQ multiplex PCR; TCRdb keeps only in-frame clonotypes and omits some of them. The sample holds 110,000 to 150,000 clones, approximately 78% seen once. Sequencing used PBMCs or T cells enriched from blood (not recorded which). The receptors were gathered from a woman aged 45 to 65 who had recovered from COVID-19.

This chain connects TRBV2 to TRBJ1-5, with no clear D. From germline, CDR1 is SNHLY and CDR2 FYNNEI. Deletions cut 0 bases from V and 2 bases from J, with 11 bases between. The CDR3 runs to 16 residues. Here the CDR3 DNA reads TGTGCCAGCAGTGAAGCGCGGGGTTCCGGCAATCAGCCCCAGCATTTT. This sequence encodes CASSEARGSGNQPQHF.

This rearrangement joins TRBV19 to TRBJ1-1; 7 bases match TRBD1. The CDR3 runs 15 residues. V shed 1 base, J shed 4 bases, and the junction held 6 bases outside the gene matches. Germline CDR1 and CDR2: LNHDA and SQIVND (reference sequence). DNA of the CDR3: TGTGCCAGTAGTATAGTAGAGGGGGCGACCACTGAAGCTTTCTTT. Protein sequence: CASSIVEGATTEAFF. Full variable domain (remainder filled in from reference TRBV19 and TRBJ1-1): DGGITQSPKYLFRKEGQNVTLSCEQNLNHDAMYWYRQDPGQGLRLIYYSQIVNDFQKGDIAEGYSVSREKKESFPLTVTSAQKNPTAFYLCASSIVEGATTEAFFGQGTRLTVV.

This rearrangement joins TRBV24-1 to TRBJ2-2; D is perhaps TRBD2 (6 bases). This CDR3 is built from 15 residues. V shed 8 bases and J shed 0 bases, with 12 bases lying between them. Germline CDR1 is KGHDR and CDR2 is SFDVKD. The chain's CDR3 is CATTGTVANTGELFF. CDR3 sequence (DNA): TGTGCCACCACCGGGACTGTTGCGAACACCGGGGAGCTGTTTTTT.

CDR3: CASSEPGTDPFF. DNA of the CDR3: TGTGCCAGCAGTGAGCCGGGGACAGATCCGTTCTTC. V and J are TRBV6-1 and TRBJ2-1; the match to TRBD1 covers 7 bases. CDR1 and CDR2 from the germline V gene are MNHNS and SASEGT. V lost 3 bases, J lost 15 bases, and 8 bases stayed unmatched. The CDR3 sequence is 12 residues long.